These 14 T cell receptor beta chains originate from one sample sequenced in a study of cytomegalovirus exposure and HLA in healthy donors. Primers: 60 Vbeta forward and 13 Jbeta reverse. TCRdb's table, derived via immunoSEQ multiplex PCR, lists solely in-frame clones and lacks some. In the table there are 45,000 to 65,000 clones, roughly 77% of which are singletons. The sample comprised PBMCs. These receptors were taken from a woman in her thirties or forties in good health and CMV-seropositive.

The rearrangement uses TRBV5-1 and TRBJ1-2, with D hard to call. V gave up 0 bases and J gave up 2 bases, with 8 bases separating them. The CDR3 loop spans 14 amino acids. The germline V gene has CDR1 SGHRS and CDR2 YFSETQ. CDR3 sequence reads: CASSLDRTNYGYTF. The CDR3 nucleotides are TGCGCCAGCAGCTTGGACAGAACAAACTATGGCTACACCTTC.

The J gene is TRBJ2-5, the V gene TRBV19, with a tentative D call TRBD2 (5 bases). V was trimmed by 1 base and J by 4 bases, leaving 16 bases between them. The CDR3 extends over 16 amino acids. In germline, CDR1 is LNHDA, CDR2 SQIVND (reference sequence). The CDR3 loop is CASSIVGSGDGETQYF. CDR3 nucleotide sequence: TGTGCCAGTAGTATAGTAGGGAGCGGTGACGGAGAGACCCAGTACTTC.

The gene calls are TRBV6-5 and TRBJ1-3; no clear D. This CDR3 spans 14 amino acids. V was pared by 5 bases and J by 0 bases, with 8 bases between. CDR1 and CDR2 (germline): MNHEY, SVGAGI. CDR3 in DNA: TGTGCCAGCAGTCGAGATAGCTCTGGAAACACCATATATTTT. Its protein is CASSRDSSGNTIYF.

Only a few counts were recorded for this clone. This chain links TRBV5-6 with TRBJ1-1, with no clear D. Trimming took 0 bases from V and 0 from J, leaving 12 bases between them. CDR3 size: 16 residues. Germline V gene lookup returns CDR1 SGHDT and CDR2 YYEEEE. The CDR3, as DNA: TGTGCCAGCAGCTTGGAGCGGGTGGGTATGAACACTGAAGCTTTCTTT. It translates to CASSLERVGMNTEAFF.

In its sample, this clone was seen a few times. The gene calls are TRBV4-1 and TRBJ1-1; possibly TRBD1 for D (6 bases). Germline CDR1 is MGHRA and CDR2 is YSYEKL. CDR3 length: 16 residues. Trimming removed 1 base at V and 3 bases at J, with 15 bases between. The CDR3: CASSQVTLTGYTEAFF. The CDR3 DNA reads as TGCGCCAGCAGCCAAGTCACACTTACAGGGTACACTGAAGCTTTCTTT.

The chain links TRBV2 to TRBJ1-1; tentatively, D is TRBD1 (6 bases). There are 14 residues in the CDR3. Trimming took 6 bases from V and 6 from J, leaving 17 bases between them. Germline V gives CDR1 SNHLY, CDR2 FYNNEI. DNA of the CDR3: TGTGCCAGCAGCCAGGGGACATCAAACTCTGAAGCTTTCTTT. Its translation is CASSQGTSNSEAFF.

The gene calls are TRBV20-1 and TRBJ2-3; no reliable D call. CDR3 length: 11 amino acids. Germline V gene sequence: CDR1 DFQATT, CDR2 SNEGSKA (reference sequence). The V and J ends lost 5 bases and 3 bases respectively, with 6 bases between them. CDR3 residues: CSALRTDTQYF. The DNA of the CDR3 is TGCAGTGCTCTCCGGACAGATACGCAGTATTTT.

V usage is TRBV27 and J usage is TRBJ2-7, with 8 bases aligning to TRBD1. Germline CDR1 MNHEY, CDR2 SMNVEV (reference sequence). Trimming removed 4 bases from V and 3 bases from J; junction bases left unmatched: 14. The CDR3 is 17 residues long. Written as DNA, the CDR3 is TGTGCCAGCAGTTATACGAAACAGGGGGAGGACAGCTACGAGCAGTACTTC. It yields the protein CASSYTKQGEDSYEQYF.

In regard to this clone: This same CDR3 is encoded by further DNA sequences in the sample. The gene calls are TRBV7-9 and TRBJ1-6, with 8 bases matching TRBD1. CDR1 and CDR2 from the germline V gene are SEHNR and FQNEAQ (reference sequence). Trimming took 5 bases from V and 3 from J; bases not matched to a gene: 6. CDR3 size: 16 residues. The CDR3 here is CASSSGQGFYNSPLHF. CDR3 nucleotide sequence: TGTGCCAGCAGCAGTGGACAGGGCTTCTATAATTCACCCCTCCACTTT.

The J gene is TRBJ1-4, the V gene TRBV18, with no clear D. Germline values: CDR1 KGHSH, CDR2 LQKENI. This CDR3 comprises 13 residues. V shed 4 bases and J shed 8 bases, with 11 bases lying between them. This chain's CDR3 is CASSLHAGEKLFF. In nucleotides, the CDR3 is TGTGCCAGCTCACTACACGCTGGCGAAAAACTGTTTTTT.

The chain joins TRBV18 to TRBJ1-1; possibly TRBD1 for D (6 bases). The length of the CDR3 is 14 residues. V lost 3 bases, J lost 1 base, and 9 bases lay in between. Per the germline V gene, CDR1 is KGHSH and CDR2 is LQKENI. The DNA for the CDR3 is TGTGCCAGCTCACCGGACAGCGGGAACACTGAAGCTTTCTTT. Encoded protein: CASSPDSGNTEAFF.

The chain is built from TRBV18 and TRBJ2-1; a weak D match, TRBD2 (6 bases). V was pared by 0 bases and J by 8 bases, with 14 bases between. CDR3 size: 15 residues. Per the germline V gene, CDR1 is KGHSH and CDR2 is LQKENI. CDR3 coding DNA: TGTGCCAGCTCACCACCTCCCGCCGGCGGGGATGAGCAGTTCTTC. Translated, it gives CASSPPPAGGDEQFF.

This chain joins TRBV5-4 and TRBJ2-7; 8 nucleotides align to TRBD2. J lost 3 bases, V lost 3 bases, and 8 bases had no gene match. The CDR3 extends over 15 amino acids. The germline V gene has CDR1 SGHNT and CDR2 YYREEE (reference sequence). CDR3 sequence: CASSSAGGLIYEQYF. CDR3 nucleotides: TGTGCCAGCAGCTCGGCGGGGGGCCTCATCTACGAGCAGTACTTC. The entire variable domain, with the rest obtained from reference TRBV5-4 and TRBJ2-7, is as follows: ETGVTQSPTHLIKTRGQQVTLRCSSQSGHNTVSWYQQALGQGPQFIFQYYREEENGRGNFPPRFSGLQFPNYSSELNVNALELDDSALYLCASSSAGGLIYEQYFGPGTRLTVT.

The V gene is TRBV7-2, the J gene TRBJ1-4; D call uncertain. This CDR3 has 11 residues. V lost 7 bases and J lost 11, with 11 bases in between. Germline V gives CDR1 SGHTA, CDR2 FQGNSA. DNA of the CDR3: TGTGCCAGCACCACCATGGGCAAACTGTTTTTT. This sequence encodes CASTTMGKLFF.